This T cell receptor (beta chain) was identified during a study of response to subunit inactivated influenza vaccine. Per the germline V gene, CDR1 is SQVTM and CDR2 is ANQGSEA. The CDR3 sequence is 13 residues long. Trimming removed 4 bases at V and 1 base at J, with 7 bases between. This clonotype was seen repeatedly, ten times or more. Its antigen remains unidentified. Study findings and constraints: A suggestion made by the authors is that each seasonal influenza vaccination recruits few new T cells.

One entry per CDR3 protein, called by TCRdb with MiXCR from the RT-PCR reads. The sample shows some 480,000 distinct CDR3 sequences, approximately 11% of them seen only once. The receptor's source is a man aged 50 to 60 who received an inactivated influenza vaccine. Sequencing was performed on PBMCs from blood, taken more than 35 days after vaccination. This chain links TRBV29-1 with TRBJ2-2; D unresolved. CDR3 loop: CSVVKQNTGELFF. The CDR3, as DNA: TGCAGCGTTGTAAAGCAGAACACCGGGGAGCTGTTTTTT.